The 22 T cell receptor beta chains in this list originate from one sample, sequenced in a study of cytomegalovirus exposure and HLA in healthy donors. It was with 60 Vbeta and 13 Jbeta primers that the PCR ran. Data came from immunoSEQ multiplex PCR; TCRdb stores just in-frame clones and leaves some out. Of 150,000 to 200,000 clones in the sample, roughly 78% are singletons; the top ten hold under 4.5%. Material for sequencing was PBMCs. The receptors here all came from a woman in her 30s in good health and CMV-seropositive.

The CDR3 reads CASNRGQGNEQYF. The CDR3, as DNA: TGTGCCAGCAACAGGGGACAGGGGAACGAGCAGTACTTC. The V and J genes are TRBV6-5 and TRBJ2-7; TRBD1 agrees at 10 bases. The CDR3 totals 13 residues. V trimming: 7 bases; J trimming: 5 bases; junction bases outside the gene matches: 5. Germline assignment: CDR1 MNHEY and CDR2 SVGAGI.

DNA for the CDR3: TGTGCCAGCAGCACGACTAGCGGGAGAGGGACCGGGGAGCTGTTTTTT. Amino acids: CASSTTSGRGTGELFF. V gene TRBV7-2 combines with J gene TRBJ2-2; 12 nucleotides line up with TRBD2. The CDR3 loop spans 16 amino acids. The J segment lost 5 bases and the V segment lost 5 bases, leaving 6 bases of the junction unmatched. Germline V CDR1 and CDR2: SGHTA, FQGNSA.

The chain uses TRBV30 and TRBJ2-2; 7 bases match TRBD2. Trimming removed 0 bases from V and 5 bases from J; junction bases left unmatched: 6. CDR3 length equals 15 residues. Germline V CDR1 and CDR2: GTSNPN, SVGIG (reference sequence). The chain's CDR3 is CAWSVLREETGELFF. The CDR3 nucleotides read TGTGCCTGGAGTGTACTACGGGAGGAGACCGGGGAGCTGTTTTTT.

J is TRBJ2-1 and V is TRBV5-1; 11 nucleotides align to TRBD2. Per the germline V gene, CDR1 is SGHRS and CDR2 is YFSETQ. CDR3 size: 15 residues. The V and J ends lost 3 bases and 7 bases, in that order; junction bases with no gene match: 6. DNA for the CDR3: TGCGCCAGCAGCTCCGGGACTAGCGGTCTAAATGAGCAGTTCTTC. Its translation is CASSSGTSGLNEQFF.

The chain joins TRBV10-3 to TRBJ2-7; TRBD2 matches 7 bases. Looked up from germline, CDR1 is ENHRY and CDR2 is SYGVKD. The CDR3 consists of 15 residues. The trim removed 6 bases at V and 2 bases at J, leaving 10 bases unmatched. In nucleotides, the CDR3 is TGTGCCATCAGCTGGGAGGGTGGGATTACCTACGAGCAGTACTTC. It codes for CAISWEGGITYEQYF.

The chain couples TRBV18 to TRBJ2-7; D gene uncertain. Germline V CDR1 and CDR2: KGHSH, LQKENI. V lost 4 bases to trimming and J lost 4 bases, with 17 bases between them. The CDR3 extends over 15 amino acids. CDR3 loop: CASSQSGVLEYEQYF. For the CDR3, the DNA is TGTGCCAGCTCACAATCAGGCGTTTTGGAATACGAGCAGTACTTC.

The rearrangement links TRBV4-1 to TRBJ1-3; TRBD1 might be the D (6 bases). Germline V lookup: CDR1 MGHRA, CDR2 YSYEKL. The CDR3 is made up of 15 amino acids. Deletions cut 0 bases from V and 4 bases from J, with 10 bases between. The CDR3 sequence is CASSQEPGVGNTIYF. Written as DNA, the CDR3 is TGCGCCAGCAGCCAAGAGCCAGGGGTAGGAAACACCATATATTTT.

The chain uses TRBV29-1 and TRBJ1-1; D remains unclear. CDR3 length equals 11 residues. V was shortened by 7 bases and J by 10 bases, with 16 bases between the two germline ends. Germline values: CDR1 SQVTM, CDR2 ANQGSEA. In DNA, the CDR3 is TGCAGCGCTGACCTGAGGAACGGAGCTTTCTTT. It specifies CSADLRNGAFF.

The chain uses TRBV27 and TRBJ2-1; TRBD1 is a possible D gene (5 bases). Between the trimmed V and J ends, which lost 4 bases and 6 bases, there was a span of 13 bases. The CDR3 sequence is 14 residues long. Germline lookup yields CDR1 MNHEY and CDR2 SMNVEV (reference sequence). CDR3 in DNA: TGTGCCAGCAGTTATACAGGTGCTTTCAATGAGCAGTTCTTC. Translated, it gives CASSYTGAFNEQFF.

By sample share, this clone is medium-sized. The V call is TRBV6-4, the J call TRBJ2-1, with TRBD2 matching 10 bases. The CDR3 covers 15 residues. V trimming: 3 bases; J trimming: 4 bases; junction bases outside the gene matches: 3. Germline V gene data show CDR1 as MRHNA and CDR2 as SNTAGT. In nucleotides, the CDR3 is TGTGCCAGCAGTGAAGCAGCGGGGGGGTACAATGAGCAGTTCTTC. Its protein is CASSEAAGGYNEQFF.

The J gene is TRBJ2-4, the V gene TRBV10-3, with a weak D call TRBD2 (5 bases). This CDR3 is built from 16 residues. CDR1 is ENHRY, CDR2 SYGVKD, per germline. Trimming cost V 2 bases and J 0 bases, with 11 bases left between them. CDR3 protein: CAISEDRRGAKNIQYF. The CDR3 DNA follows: TGTGCCATCAGTGAGGACCGCCGGGGAGCCAAAAACATTCAGTACTTC.

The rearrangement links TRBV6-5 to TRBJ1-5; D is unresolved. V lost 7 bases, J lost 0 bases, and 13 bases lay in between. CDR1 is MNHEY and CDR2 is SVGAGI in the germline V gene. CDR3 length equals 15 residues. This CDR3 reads CASKRVRVSNQPQHF. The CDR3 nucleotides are TGTGCCAGCAAGCGGGTTCGAGTTAGCAATCAGCCCCAGCATTTT.

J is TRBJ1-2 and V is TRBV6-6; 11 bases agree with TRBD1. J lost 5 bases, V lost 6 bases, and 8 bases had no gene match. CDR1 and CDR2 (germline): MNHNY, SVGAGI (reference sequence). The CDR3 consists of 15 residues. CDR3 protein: CASRISGTGGYGYTF. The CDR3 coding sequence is TGTGCCAGCAGGATTTCCGGGACAGGGGGGTATGGCTACACCTTC.

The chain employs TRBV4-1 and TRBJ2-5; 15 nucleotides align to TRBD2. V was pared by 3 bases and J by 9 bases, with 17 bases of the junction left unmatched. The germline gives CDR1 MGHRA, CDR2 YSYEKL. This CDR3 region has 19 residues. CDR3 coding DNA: TGCGCCAGCAGCCAGCTCGGACTAGCGGGGGGGCAGTTCGGGGAGGCCCAGTACTTC. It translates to CASSQLGLAGGQFGEAQYF.

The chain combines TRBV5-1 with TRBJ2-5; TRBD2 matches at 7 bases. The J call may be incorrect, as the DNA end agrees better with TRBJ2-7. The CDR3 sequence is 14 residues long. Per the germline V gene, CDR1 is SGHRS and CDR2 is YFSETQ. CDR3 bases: TGCGCCAGCACCTCCTCGGGGGAGGGCTACGAGCAGTACTTC. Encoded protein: CASTSSGEGYEQYF.

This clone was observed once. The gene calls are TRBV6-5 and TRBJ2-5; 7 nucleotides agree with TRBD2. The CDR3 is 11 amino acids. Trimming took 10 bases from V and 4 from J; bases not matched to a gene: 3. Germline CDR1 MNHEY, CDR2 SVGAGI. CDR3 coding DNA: TGTGCCACGACTAGCCCAGAGACCCAGTACTTC. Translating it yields CATTSPETQYF.

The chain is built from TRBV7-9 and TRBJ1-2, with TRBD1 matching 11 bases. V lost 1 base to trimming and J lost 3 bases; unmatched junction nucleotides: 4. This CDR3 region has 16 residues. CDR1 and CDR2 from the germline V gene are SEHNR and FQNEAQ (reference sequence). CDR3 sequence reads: CASSLGTGGRDYGYTF. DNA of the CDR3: TGTGCCAGCAGCTTAGGGACAGGGGGCCGGGACTATGGCTACACCTTC. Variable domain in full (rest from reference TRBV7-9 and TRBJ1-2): DTGVSQNPRHKITKRGQNVTFRCDPISEHNRLYWYRQTLGQGPEFLTYFQNEAQLEKSRLLSDRFSAERPKGSFSTLEIQRTEQGDSAMYLCASSLGTGGRDYGYTFGSGTRLTVV.

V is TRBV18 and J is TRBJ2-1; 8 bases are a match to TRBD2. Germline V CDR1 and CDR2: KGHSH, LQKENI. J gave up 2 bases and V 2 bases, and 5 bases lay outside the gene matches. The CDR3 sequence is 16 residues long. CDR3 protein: CASSPGVAGPYNEQFF. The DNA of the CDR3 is TGTGCCAGCTCACCAGGAGTAGCGGGACCCTACAATGAGCAGTTCTTC.

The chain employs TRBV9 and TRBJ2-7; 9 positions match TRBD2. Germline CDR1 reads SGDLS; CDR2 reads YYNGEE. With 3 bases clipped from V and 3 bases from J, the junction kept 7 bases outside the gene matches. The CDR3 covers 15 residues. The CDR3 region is CASSGGREGFYEQYF. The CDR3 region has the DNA TGTGCCAGCAGCGGGGGGCGGGAGGGGTTCTACGAGCAGTACTTC.

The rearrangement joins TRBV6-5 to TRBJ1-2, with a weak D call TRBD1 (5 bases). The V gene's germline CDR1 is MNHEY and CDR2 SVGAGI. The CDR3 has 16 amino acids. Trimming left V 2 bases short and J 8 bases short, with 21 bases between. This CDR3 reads CASSYTAGLSVGGYTF. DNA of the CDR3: TGTGCCAGCAGTTACACGGCAGGGTTATCCGTCGGAGGCTACACCTTC.

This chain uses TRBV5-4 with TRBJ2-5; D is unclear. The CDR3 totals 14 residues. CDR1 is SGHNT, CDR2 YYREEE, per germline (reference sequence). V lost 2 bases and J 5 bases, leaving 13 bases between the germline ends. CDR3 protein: CASSFGLSSETQYF. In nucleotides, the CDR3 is TGTGCCAGCAGCTTCGGTTTATCTTCGGAGACCCAGTACTTC.

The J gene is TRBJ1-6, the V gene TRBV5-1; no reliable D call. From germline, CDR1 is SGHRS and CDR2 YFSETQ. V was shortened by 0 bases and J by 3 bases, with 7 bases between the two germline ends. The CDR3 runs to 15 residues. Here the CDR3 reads CASSLDSFYNSPLHF. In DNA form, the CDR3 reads TGCGCCAGCAGCTTGGACAGCTTCTATAATTCACCCCTCCACTTT.